Below, 4 T cell receptor beta chains from the same sample are listed, as sequenced in a study of somatic mutations in cytotoxic T cells in rheumatoid arthritis. Only in-frame clones appear in the TCRdb table, and some are missing; sequencing was by immunoSEQ multiplex PCR. The data show more than 35,000 clones, about four fifths seen once. The material sequenced was CD8+ T cells sorted from blood. The receptors shown here come from a man aged 40-49 years in good health.

This clone was seen only a few times. The rearrangement uses TRBV2 and TRBJ2-2; the match to TRBD2 covers 11 bases. Germline CDR1 SNHLY, CDR2 FYNNEI. The CDR3 length is 18 residues. With V trimmed by 8 bases and J by 0 bases, 11 bases remained unmatched. Here the CDR3 DNA reads TGTGCCAGCGAAGTACTAGCGGGAGAGCTCGCGAACACCGGGGAGCTGTTTTTT. This encodes CASEVLAGELANTGELFF.

The V gene is TRBV19, the J gene TRBJ2-7; TRBD1 aligns across 11 bases. CDR1 is LNHDA and CDR2 is SQIVND in the germline V gene (reference sequence). The CDR3 totals 16 residues. Unmatched junction bases numbered 7, after V lost 3 bases and J lost 3 bases. Written as DNA, the CDR3 is TGTGCCAGTAGTATCCCGGGACAGGGGGGATACTACGAGCAGTACTTC. Protein: CASSIPGQGGYYEQYF.

The V gene is TRBV28, the J gene TRBJ2-7; perhaps TRBD2 as D (6 bases). Trimming left V 6 bases short and J 0 bases short, with 15 bases between. The CDR3 extends over 15 amino acids. Germline V lookup: CDR1 MDHEN, CDR2 SYDVKM. The CDR3 region has the DNA TGTGCCAGCAGGTCGCGCGGGACCTTCTCCTACGAGCAGTACTTC. Translation: CASRSRGTFSYEQYF.

The chain carries TRBV27 and TRBJ1-1; D gene unclear. Germline V gives CDR1 MNHEY, CDR2 SMNVEV (reference sequence). There are 13 residues in the CDR3. Trimming took off 2 bases at V and 6 bases at J, with 10 bases between the two ends. The CDR3 loop reads CASSLGLRAEAFF. In nucleotides, the CDR3 is TGTGCCAGCAGTTTAGGGTTGCGAGCTGAAGCTTTCTTT.